These 25 T cell receptor beta chains came from one sample sequenced in a study of CD8+CD57+ T cells in acquired aplastic anemia. Profiling that covered TCR beta VDJ and CDR3 relied on genomic DNA as its template. From the reads, TCRdb called clonotypes with MiXCR, one entry per CDR3 protein. The sample has fewer than 250,000 distinct CDR3 sequences, around 50% seen once. Source material: sorted CD4+, CD8+, or CD8+CD57+ T cells (not recorded which) from PBMCs. These receptors all stem from a human donor in good health, serving as a control.

This clonotype was seen once. This rearrangement joins TRBV13 to TRBJ1-2, with 10 bases that match TRBD1. The CDR3 loop spans 14 amino acids. Trimming cost V 3 bases and J 4 bases; bases outside gene matches: 2. The V gene's germline CDR1 is PRHDT and CDR2 FYEKMQ (reference sequence). The CDR3 nucleotides read TGTGCCAGCAGCTTTGGGGACAGGGGCTATGGCTACACCTTC. It yields the protein CASSFGDRGYGYTF.

At least ten counts were recorded for this clonotype. This chain joins TRBV11-1 and TRBJ1-6; D is unresolved. The CDR3 has 14 residues. Trimming stripped 4 bases from V and 9 bases from J, with 13 bases between. Germline CDR1 SGHAT, CDR2 FQDESV (reference sequence). CDR3 bases: TGTGCCAGCAGCTCGCGAGATGTTGGTTCACCCCTCCACTTT. Residues: CASSSRDVGSPLHF.

In its sample, this clonotype was seen once. This sequence joins TRBV4-1 and TRBJ1-1; TRBD1 agrees at 11 bases. The CDR3 contains 15 residues. V gave up 8 bases and J gave up 5 bases; unmatched junction bases: 10. The germline gives CDR1 MGHRA, CDR2 YSYEKL. The CDR3 is CASLAWGTGGTEAFF. CDR3 in DNA: TGCGCCAGCTTGGCCTGGGGGACAGGGGGGACTGAAGCTTTCTTT.

V and J are TRBV20-1 and TRBJ1-1; no definite D call. The CDR3 runs 12 residues. Germline V gene data show CDR1 as DFQATT and CDR2 as SNEGSKA (reference sequence). V dropped 3 bases and J dropped 1 base, with 6 bases sitting between them. This chain's CDR3 is CSARKRNTEAFF. The CDR3 bases are TGCAGTGCTAGGAAGCGGAACACTGAAGCTTTCTTT.

Concerning this clonotype: A much more abundant neighbour one base away suggests this may be a read error. Since the CDR3 does not end with the conserved phenylalanine or tryptophan, this likely comes from a read error. The chain employs TRBV4-2 and TRBJ2-5, with TRBD1 matching 10 bases. Trimming at V came to 3 bases and at J to 2 bases, leaving 6 bases not matched to a gene. CDR3 size: 16 residues. CDR1 and CDR2 from the germline V gene are LGHNA and YNFKEQ. This CDR3 is CASSQRTGGVQETQYL. As DNA, the CDR3 is TGTGCCAGCAGCCAGAGGACAGGGGGGGTTCAAGAGACCCAGTACCTC.

This clonotype was observed many times. The CDR3 protein is CASSPQGAWEQYF. CDR3 nucleotide sequence: TGTGCCAGCAGTCCACAAGGGGCGTGGGAGCAGTACTTC. This chain uses TRBV27 with TRBJ2-7; D is possibly TRBD1 (5 bases). V dropped 5 bases and J dropped 7 bases, with 15 bases sitting between them. In germline, CDR1 is MNHEY, CDR2 SMNVEV (reference sequence). This CDR3 comprises 13 residues.

This clonotype was counted at least ten times. The chain has TRBV5-1 and TRBJ2-1; 13 bases match TRBD2. The CDR3 is 17 amino acids. The germline gives CDR1 SGHRS, CDR2 YFSETQ. Trimming cost V 4 bases and J 4 bases; bases outside gene matches: 8. The CDR3 bases are TGCGCCAGCAGCGGGAGACTAGCGGGGGGCCCTTACAATGAGCAGTTCTTC. Translation: CASSGRLAGGPYNEQFF.

As concerns this clonotype: One junction end does not reproduce the germline sequence, and a read error may be involved. The V gene is TRBV5-1, the J gene TRBJ2-7; D not certain. Germline V gene lookup returns CDR1 SGHRS and CDR2 YFSETQ. The CDR3 covers 14 residues. CDR3 amino acids: CASSFPYQGNEQYF. The DNA of the CDR3 is TGTGCCAGCAGCTTCCCCTATCAAGGGAATGAGCAGTACTTC.

Ten or more counts support this clonotype. The CDR3 loop is CATSRGGSSYNEQFF. Here the CDR3 DNA reads TGTGCCACCAGCAGGGGCGGGAGCTCCTACAATGAGCAGTTCTTC. The chain uses TRBV15 and TRBJ2-1; 7 bases align to TRBD2. V lost 3 bases, J lost 0 bases, and 2 bases stayed unmatched. Germline V CDR1 and CDR2: LNHNV, YYDKDF (reference sequence). The CDR3 is 15 residues long.

This clonotype showed up just once. The chain recombines TRBV9 with TRBJ1-1, with 11 nucleotides matching TRBD1. V lost 0 bases and J lost 1; bases outside the gene matches: 8. The germline V gene has CDR1 SGDLS and CDR2 YYNGEE. This CDR3 comprises 18 residues. CDR3 region: CASSVATMGQGGNTEAFF. CDR3 nucleotide sequence: TGTGCCAGCAGCGTAGCTACTATGGGACAGGGGGGGAACACTGAAGCTTTCTTT.

Remarks on this clonotype: A read error may be the cause here, since a much bigger clone is one base away. V and J are TRBV7-2 and TRBJ2-7; weak D call: TRBD2 (6 bases). This CDR3 comprises 19 residues. CDR1 is SGHTA and CDR2 is FQGNSA in the germline V gene. Here the CDR3 DNA reads TGCGCCAGCAGCCCAGAGGATGGAAGGACGGGACTGGACTCCTACGAGCAGTACTTC. Encoded protein: CASSPEDGRTGLDSYEQYF.

CDR3 sequence reads: CASSSDGTDYEQYF. DNA of the CDR3: TGTGCCAGCAGCTCTGACGGGACAGACTACGAGCAGTACTTC. The rearrangement links TRBV14 to TRBJ2-7; TRBD1 matches 7 bases. V shed 5 bases and J 3 bases; nucleotides not matched to a gene: 7. The CDR3 is 14 residues long. Germline lookup yields CDR1 SGHDN and CDR2 FVKESK.

The sample holds a few counts of this clonotype. The chain combines TRBV6-2 or TRBV6-3 with TRBJ1-5; TRBD1 matches 11 bases. Germline V CDR1 and CDR2: MNHEY, SVGEGT. V lost 5 bases and J lost 7; bases outside the gene matches: 10. The CDR3 runs 16 residues. CDR3 coding DNA: TGTGCCAGCAGTCGACAAGGACAGGGGGCGGGCCAGCCCCAGCATTTT. Translation: CASSRQGQGAGQPQHF.

This rearrangement joins TRBV12-3 or TRBV12-4 to TRBJ2-1; no reliable D call. The V gene lost 5 bases and the J gene lost 9 bases, with 11 bases spanning the gap. This CDR3 comprises 12 residues. The CDR3 nucleotides are TGTGCCAGCAGTCTGACCGGTGGTGAGCAGTTCTTC. Protein: CASSLTGGEQFF.

With regard to this clonotype: Likely a read error: the CDR3 ends without its conserved phenylalanine or tryptophan. The CDR3 sequence: CASSHDLLTYEQYL. The CDR3 coding sequence is TGCGCCAGCAGCCACGACCTGCTAACCTACGAGCAGTACCTC. J is TRBJ2-7 and V is TRBV6-5, with D unresolved. CDR1 is MNHEY, CDR2 SVGAGI, per germline. The CDR3 is made up of 14 amino acids.

This chain joins TRBV11-2 and TRBJ2-5; D remains ambiguous. Deletions cut 3 bases from V and 5 bases from J, with 7 bases between. CDR1 SGHAT and CDR2 FQNNGV come from the germline V gene. This CDR3 region has 12 residues. CDR3 DNA sequence: TGTGCCAGCAGCTTGATGGCCGAGACCCAGTACTTC. This translates into CASSLMAETQYF.

Of note for this clonotype: Relative to the germline gene, one junction end is altered; a read error may explain this. The chain is built from TRBV29-1 and TRBJ1-1; D not certain. Germline V gene sequence: CDR1 SQVTM, CDR2 ANQGSEA. The CDR3 contains 10 residues. CDR3: CSVMNAEAFF. The CDR3 DNA reads as TGCAGCGTTATGAACGCTGAAGCTTTCTTT.

This clonotype came up once. The chain uses TRBV2 and TRBJ2-4; no definite D call. Trimming stripped 2 bases from V and 6 bases from J, with 11 bases between. The length of the CDR3 is 14 residues. CDR1 SNHLY and CDR2 FYNNEI come from the germline V gene. The CDR3 reads CASSEYGWGNIQYF. In nucleotides, the CDR3 is TGTGCCAGCAGTGAATACGGGTGGGGAAACATTCAGTACTTC.

This clonotype was seen ten or more times. The genes are TRBV11-3 and TRBJ2-2; D may be TRBD1 or TRBD2 (5 bases each). The V end was cut by 5 bases, the J end by 1 base, with 17 bases between. CDR3 length equals 17 residues. Germline CDR1 and CDR2: SGHNT and YENEEA. The CDR3: CASSQGGGTKNTGELFF. The CDR3 nucleotides read TGTGCCAGCAGCCAAGGTGGGGGAACTAAGAACACCGGGGAGCTGTTTTTT.

The chain couples TRBV7-2 to TRBJ1-6; tentatively, D is TRBD1 (6 bases). Germline-derived CDR1 and CDR2 are SGHTA and FQGNSA. Between the trimmed V and J ends, which lost 2 bases and 11 bases, there was a span of 13 bases. CDR3 size: 14 residues. CDR3 coding DNA: TGTGCCAGCAGCTTATCAGGGGATTTTACACCCCTCCACTTT. Translating it yields CASSLSGDFTPLHF.

This clonotype was counted a few times. The chain is built from TRBV19 and TRBJ2-7, with D maybe TRBD1 (7 bases). This CDR3 is built from 15 residues. Germline V gives CDR1 LNHDA, CDR2 SQIVND (reference sequence). Trimming cost V 3 bases and J 2 bases, with 14 bases left between them. The CDR3 bases are TGTGCCAGTAGTATGGGGGGACAGACCACCTACGAGCAGTACTTC. The encoded protein is CASSMGGQTTYEQYF. Based on the CDR3 plus reference TRBV19 and TRBJ2-7, the full variable domain is DGGITQSPKYLFRKEGQNVTLSCEQNLNHDAMYWYRQDPGQGLRLIYYSQIVNDFQKGDIAEGYSVSREKKESFPLTVTSAQKNPTAFYLCASSMGGQTTYEQYFGPGTRLTVT.

This clonotype was seen a few times. The CDR3 region has the DNA TGCGCCAGCAGCCTTTCCGGGACAGGGGTACAGCCCCAGCATTTT. This translates into CASSLSGTGVQPQHF. This rearrangement joins TRBV4-3 to TRBJ1-5, with 10 bases fitting TRBD1. Trimming removed 4 bases from V and 7 bases from J; junction bases left unmatched: 7. This CDR3 is 15 amino acids long. Per germline, CDR1 LGHNA and CDR2 YSLEER.

The chain carries TRBV15 and TRBJ2-1; tentatively, D is TRBD2 (5 bases). CDR3 length: 12 amino acids. Germline V gene sequence: CDR1 LNHNV, CDR2 YYDKDF (reference sequence). Trimming removed 3 bases at V and 8 bases at J, with 8 bases between. The CDR3 here is CATSREVDEQFF. Here the CDR3 DNA reads TGTGCCACCAGCAGGGAGGTGGATGAGCAGTTCTTC.

This clonotype occurred once. This chain joins TRBV7-6 and TRBJ2-3; no reliable D call. The length of the CDR3 is 12 residues. The germline V gene encodes CDR1 SGHVS and CDR2 FNYEAQ. V gave up 5 bases and J gave up 4 bases, with 7 bases separating them. The CDR3 protein is CASSVSPDTQYF. The DNA of the CDR3 is TGTGCCAGCAGCGTTTCCCCAGATACGCAGTATTTT.

This clonotype was seen many times. The CDR3 DNA reads TGCGCCAGCGGACGGGACAGCGATTTAATGAACACTGAAGCTTTCTTT. It codes for CASGRDSDLMNTEAFF. The chain recombines TRBV5-1 with TRBJ1-1, with 7 bases lining up with TRBD1. The CDR3 sequence is 16 residues long. Germline loops: CDR1 SGHRS, CDR2 YFSETQ. After removal of 7 bases from V and 0 bases from J, the junction contained 12 bases not matched to a gene.